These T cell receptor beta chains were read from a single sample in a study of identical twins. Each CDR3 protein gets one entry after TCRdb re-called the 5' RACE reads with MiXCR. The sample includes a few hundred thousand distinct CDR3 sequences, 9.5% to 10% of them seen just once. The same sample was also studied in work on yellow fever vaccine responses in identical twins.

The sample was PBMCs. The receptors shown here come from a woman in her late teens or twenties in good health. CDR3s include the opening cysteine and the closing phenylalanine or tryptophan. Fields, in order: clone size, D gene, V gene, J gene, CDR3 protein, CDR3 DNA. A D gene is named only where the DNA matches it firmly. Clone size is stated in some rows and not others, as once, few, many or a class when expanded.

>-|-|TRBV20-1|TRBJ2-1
CSARDASASYNEQFF
TGCAGTGCTAGAGACGCTAGCGCGTCCTACAATGAGCAGTTCTTC
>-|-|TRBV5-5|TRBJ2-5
CASSLDGTTQETQYF
TGTGCCAGCAGCTTGGACGGGACGACTCAGGAGACCCAGTACTTC
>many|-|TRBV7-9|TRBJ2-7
CASSFSRRAYEQYF
TGTGCCAGCAGCTTTTCCCGGAGAGCCTACGAGCAGTACTTC
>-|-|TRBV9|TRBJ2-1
CASSAQTSSYNEQFF
TGTGCCAGCAGCGCCCAGACTAGCTCCTACAATGAGCAGTTCTTC
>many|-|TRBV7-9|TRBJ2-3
CASSSFGGLITDTQYF
TGTGCCAGCAGCTCCTTTGGGGGTCTAATTACAGATACGCAGTATTTT
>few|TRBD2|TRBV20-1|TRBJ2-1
CSAQGGLAGFAGQFF
TGCAGTGCCCAGGGTGGGCTAGCGGGGTTTGCGGGGCAGTTCTTC
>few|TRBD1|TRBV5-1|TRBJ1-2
CASSSQGAENGYTF
TGCGCCAGCAGCTCTCAGGGGGCTGAAAATGGCTACACCTTC
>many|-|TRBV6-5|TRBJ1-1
CASSYAMNREGTEAFF
TGTGCCAGCAGTTACGCTATGAACAGGGAGGGCACTGAAGCTTTCTTT
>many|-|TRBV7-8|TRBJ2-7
CASSLNRVGEQYF
TGTGCCAGCAGCTTAAACAGGGTAGGGGAGCAGTACTTC
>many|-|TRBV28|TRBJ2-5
CASSEPGQPPSTQYF
TGTGCCAGCAGTGAACCGGGACAACCGCCGTCGACCCAGTACTTC
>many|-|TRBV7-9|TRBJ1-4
CASSLGDSNEKLFF
TGTGCCAGCAGCTTAGGAGACAGTAATGAAAAACTGTTTTTT
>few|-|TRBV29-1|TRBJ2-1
CSSPGGGMSEQFF
TGCAGTTCGCCCGGGGGTGGAATGAGTGAGCAGTTCTTC
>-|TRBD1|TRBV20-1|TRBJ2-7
CSARDPRTGGHEQYF
TGCAGTGCTAGAGATCCAAGGACAGGGGGCCACGAGCAGTACTTC
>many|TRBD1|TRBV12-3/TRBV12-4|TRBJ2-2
CASSLDGQGAGELFF
TGTGCCAGCAGTTTAGATGGACAGGGGGCCGGGGAGCTGTTTTTT
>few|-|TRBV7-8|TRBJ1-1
CASSLEGVDTEAFF
TGTGCCAGCAGCCTGGAGGGCGTTGACACTGAAGCTTTCTTT
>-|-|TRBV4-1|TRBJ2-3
CASSSLGLHTDTQYF
TGCGCCAGCAGCTCCCTCGGTCTGCACACAGATACGCAGTATTTT
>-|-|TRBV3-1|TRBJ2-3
CASSQLPGSRTDTQYF
TGTGCCAGCAGCCAATTGCCCGGGAGCCGCACAGATACGCAGTATTTT
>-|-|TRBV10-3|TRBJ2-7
CAISELDYISEQYF
TGTGCCATCAGTGAACTGGACTATATATCCGAGCAGTACTTC
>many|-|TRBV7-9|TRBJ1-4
CASSLGKQYVEKLFF
TGTGCCAGCAGCTTGGGGAAACAGTATGTTGAAAAACTGTTTTTT
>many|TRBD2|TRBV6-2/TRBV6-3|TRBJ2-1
CASSPPGGSVRNEQFF
TGTGCCAGCAGCCCCCCCGGGGGGTCCGTACGCAATGAGCAGTTCTTC
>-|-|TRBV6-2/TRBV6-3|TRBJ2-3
CASSYLGLASIIPDTQYF
TGTGCCAGCAGTTACTTGGGGCTGGCTAGCATCATTCCAGATACGCAGTATTTT
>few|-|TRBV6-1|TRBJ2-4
CASSPEGGAKNIQYF
TGTGCCAGCAGTCCTGAAGGGGGTGCCAAAAACATTCAGTACTTC
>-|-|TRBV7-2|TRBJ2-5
CASSSSLGGETQYF
TGTGCCAGCAGCTCATCCCTCGGTGGGGAGACCCAGTACTTC
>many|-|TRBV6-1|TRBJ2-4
CASSEKIAKNIQYF
TGTGCCAGCAGTGAAAAGATAGCCAAAAACATTCAGTACTTC
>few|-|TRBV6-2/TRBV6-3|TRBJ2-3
CASSYGPGLSTDTQYF
TGTGCCAGCAGTTACGGGCCGGGACTTTCAACAGATACGCAGTATTTT
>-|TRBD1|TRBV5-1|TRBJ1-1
CASSSGQLMETEAFF
TGCGCCAGCAGCTCGGGACAGCTTATGGAGACTGAAGCTTTCTTT
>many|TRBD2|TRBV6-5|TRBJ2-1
CASSYERGLVYNEQFF
TGTGCCAGCAGTTACGAGCGGGGACTAGTATACAATGAGCAGTTCTTC
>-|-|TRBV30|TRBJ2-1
CAWSAYADNEQFF
TGTGCCTGGAGTGCGTATGCAGACAATGAGCAGTTCTTC
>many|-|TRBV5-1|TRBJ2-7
CASSLGTGLVTYEQYF
TGCGCCAGCAGCTTGGGGACTGGATTAGTTACCTACGAGCAGTACTTC
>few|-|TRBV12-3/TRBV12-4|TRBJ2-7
CASSRRGREQYF
TGTGCCAGCAGTCGGAGGGGCCGGGAGCAGTACTTC
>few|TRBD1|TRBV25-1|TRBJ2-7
CASSEPKGQGWEQYF
TGTGCCAGCAGTGAGCCCAAAGGACAGGGTTGGGAGCAGTACTTC
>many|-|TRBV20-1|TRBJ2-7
CSARGTENYEQYF
TGCAGTGCTAGAGGGACCGAGAACTACGAGCAGTACTTC
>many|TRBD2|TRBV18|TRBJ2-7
CASSPEGLAGNEQYF
TGTGCCAGCTCACCAGAGGGACTAGCAGGCAACGAGCAGTACTTC
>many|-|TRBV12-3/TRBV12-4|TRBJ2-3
CASSPTRALDTQYF
TGTGCCAGCAGTCCGACGAGGGCGTTAGATACGCAGTATTTT
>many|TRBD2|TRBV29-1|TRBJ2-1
CSALRSGGINEQFF
TGCAGCGCCCTCCGGAGCGGGGGGATCAATGAGCAGTTCTTC
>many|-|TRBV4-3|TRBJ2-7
CASSQDQGYEQYF
TGCGCCAGCAGCCAAGATCAGGGTTACGAGCAGTACTTC
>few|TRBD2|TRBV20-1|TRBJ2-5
CSARVGSGTQETQYF
TGCAGTGCTAGAGTGGGTAGCGGGACACAAGAGACCCAGTACTTC
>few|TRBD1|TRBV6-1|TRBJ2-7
CASSESQGAFSEQYF
TGTGCCAGCAGTGAATCTCAGGGGGCTTTTAGCGAGCAGTACTTC
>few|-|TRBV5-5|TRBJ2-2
CASSSRGSANTGELFF
TGTGCCAGCAGCTCGAGGGGTTCGGCGAACACCGGGGAGCTGTTTTTT